These 10 T cell receptor beta chains came from one sample sequenced in a study of a mutant IDH1 vaccine in newly diagnosed glioma. The antigens for these receptors are not known. Time point of the sample: week 5, during vaccination. Every vaccination contained 300 ug of the mutant IDH1 20-mer peptide and was paired with topical imiquimod. Generated by immunoSEQ multiplex PCR, the TCRdb table keeps only in-frame clones and is missing some. Of some 51,000 clones listed, around 78% are singletons. Source: PBMCs, taken from a glioma patient whose treatment included an IDH1 peptide vaccine. The receptors stem from a man between 50 and 59 years old with glioma.

This clone appeared a few times. V and J are TRBV18 and TRBJ2-7, with 7 positions matching TRBD1. V trimming: 2 bases; J trimming: 3 bases; junction bases outside the gene matches: 7. Germline CDR1 reads KGHSH; CDR2 reads LQKENI. The CDR3 is made up of 15 amino acids. CDR3 amino acids: CASSPNTGEDYEQYF. The DNA of the CDR3 is TGTGCCAGCTCACCAAACACAGGGGAAGACTACGAGCAGTACTTC.

The chain combines TRBV6-1 with TRBJ2-7; D is uncertain. The CDR3 has 11 residues. The ends were cut back, 8 bases at V and 2 bases at J, with 7 bases in the middle. Germline V CDR1 and CDR2: MNHNS, SASEGT. CDR3 in amino acids: CASQTPYEQYF. The CDR3 DNA sequence: TGTGCCAGCCAAACACCCTACGAGCAGTACTTC.

This chain uses TRBV2 with TRBJ2-3; D ambiguous. Deletions cut 3 bases from V and 4 bases from J, with 14 bases between. Per germline, CDR1 SNHLY and CDR2 FYNNEI. The CDR3 totals 15 residues. CDR3 DNA sequence: TGTGCCAGCAGTGACATGACTTCCTCCCCAGATACGCAGTATTTT. Translating it yields CASSDMTSSPDTQYF.

The chain couples TRBV25-1 to TRBJ2-1; no firm D call. V was clipped by 8 bases and J by 8 bases, with 13 bases between them. This CDR3 comprises 12 residues. Germline V gene sequence: CDR1 MGHDK, CDR2 SYGVNS. CDR3 protein: CASLLGLDEQFF. CDR3 DNA: TGTGCCAGCCTTCTCGGGCTGGATGAGCAGTTCTTC.

CDR3 bases: TGTGCCAGCAGCGTTCAGGGATCGGGTAATGAAAAACTGTTTTTT. Its translation is CASSVQGSGNEKLFF. The V call is TRBV9, the J call TRBJ1-4; D might be TRBD1 (5 bases). Germline V gives CDR1 SGDLS, CDR2 YYNGEE. This CDR3 contains 15 residues. Trimming pared 2 bases from V and 4 bases from J, leaving 12 bases between. The complete variable domain, with remaining parts taken from reference TRBV9 and TRBJ1-4, reads DSGVTQTPKHLITATGQRVTLRCSPRSGDLSVYWYQQSLDQGLQFLIQYYNGEERAKGNILERFSAQQFPDLHSELNLSSLELGDSALYFCASSVQGSGNEKLFFGSGTQLSVL.

This rearrangement joins TRBV5-1 to TRBJ2-1, with D possibly being TRBD1 (6 bases). CDR1 is SGHRS and CDR2 is YFSETQ in the germline V gene. The V and J ends lost 1 base and 7 bases respectively, with 15 bases between them. This CDR3 spans 15 amino acids. CDR3 DNA sequence: TGCGCCAGCAGCTTGTCGGGACAAAGTGCAAATGAGCAGTTCTTC. Amino acid sequence: CASSLSGQSANEQFF.

This sequence joins TRBV30 and TRBJ2-1; D not resolved. The V end lost 6 bases, the J end lost 0 bases, and 6 bases lay between the germline ends. There are 12 residues in the CDR3. The germline V gene encodes CDR1 GTSNPN and CDR2 SVGIG (reference sequence). The CDR3 DNA follows: TGTGCCTGTAGTAGCTCCTACAATGAGCAGTTCTTC. Protein sequence: CACSSSYNEQFF.

This clone showed up just once. The rearrangement links TRBV4-1 to TRBJ1-4; D is unclear. The CDR3 consists of 16 residues. V was pared by 3 bases and J by 0 bases, with 11 bases between. Germline V gene data show CDR1 as MGHRA and CDR2 as YSYEKL. The CDR3 loop is CASSQRGSSTNEKLFF. The DNA for the CDR3 is TGCGCCAGCAGCCAGAGAGGCAGTTCAACTAATGAAAAACTGTTTTTT.

In this sample, this clone turned up a few times. This chain uses TRBV6-4 with TRBJ2-2; D is unclear. CDR3 length: 12 residues. V was trimmed by 2 bases and J by 6 bases, leaving 4 bases between them. The germline V gene has CDR1 MRHNA and CDR2 SNTAGT. The CDR3 region is CASSDRAGELFF. CDR3 DNA: TGTGCCAGCAGTGACCGAGCCGGGGAGCTGTTTTTT.

V is TRBV6-1 and J is TRBJ1-5; D is possibly TRBD1 (5 bases). Germline V gene lookup returns CDR1 MNHNS and CDR2 SASEGT. Trimming stripped 11 bases from V and 6 bases from J, with 20 bases between. The CDR3 is 14 residues long. The CDR3: CAASIGGVTQPQHF. CDR3 in DNA: TGTGCCGCATCAATCGGGGGAGTCACTCAGCCCCAGCATTTT.